The entry below describes one TCR beta chain. The antigen remains unidentified. Overnight CMV lysate stimulation of fresh PBMCs defined donor CMV status by CD4+ IFNgamma. Two oligonucleotides, mixed equimolar, formed the beta constant-region primer covering TRBC1 and TRBC2. TCRdb passed the UMI-ligation and nested PCR reads through MiXCR, listing each CDR3 protein once. The data hold approximately 140,000 distinct CDR3 sequences, with over 15% observed a single time. This entry comes from a study of naive and memory T cell subsets. This CDR3 spans 13 amino acids. The V gene's germline CDR1 is SNHLY and CDR2 FYNNEI. Trimming shortened V by 2 bases and J by 5 bases, and 9 bases separated the two germline ends. Study-wide points: Expression changes during T cell differentiation may affect RNA-based TCR counts. Naive and memory subsets had different power law exponents for TCR abundance. Diversity fell and Gini index rose from naive through CM, EM, EMRA.

This receptor was identified in a human donor in good health. Material: naive CD4+ T cells from blood. This chain joins TRBV2 and TRBJ1-2; possibly TRBD1 for D (5 bases). The CDR3 protein is CASSEQGWYGYTF. The CDR3 DNA sequence: TGTGCCAGCAGTGAACAGGGCTGGTATGGCTACACCTTC.